This TCR beta chain is from a study of T cell responses to AZD1222 COVID-19 vaccine (dated by TCRdb to 2020 to 2023). Regarding the research as a whole: Because spike-specific TCR depth and breadth did not differ between the two schedules, AZD1222 recipients who got a second dose at roughly 4 weeks were pooled with those who got a second dose at roughly 12 weeks. A total of about 230 trial participants underwent TCR sequencing, of whom around 200 received two doses of AZD1222 and about 26 received two doses of the MenACWY control vaccine. Enrollment into the trials was organized by age into subgroups of 18-55, 56-69 and 70-plus years, and those subgroups contained approximately 160, 26 and 62 TCR-sequenced participants, respectively. Results and caveats for the whole study, not just this receptor: Conclusions about previously exposed vaccinees were limited because only a handful of AZD1222 recipients were SARS-CoV-2 seropositive at baseline. Epitopes outside the regions mutated in the B.1.351 and B.1.1.7 variants were reportedly recognized by nearly half of the unique spike-specific TCRs. The 56-69-year group was small, and its depth increase did not reach significance, likely because of low power. No day 14 peak-response samples were available, so repertoires were characterized only after the peak T cell response. Participants were mostly white British and included more females than males, and it was suggested by the authors that clonal diversity may have been underestimated. CD4 TCRs associated with the vaccine covered the entire spike protein, and the dominant responses were in regions 160-218 and 743-854. A significant rise in spike-specific TCR breadth and depth was observed after two AZD1222 doses relative to day 0 and relative to MenACWY recipients.

CDR1 and CDR2 are read off the germline V gene (reference sequence) as SGHAT and FQDESV. The CDR3 goes from the cysteine to the phenylalanine over 15 residues. The retained sequence is limited to the CDR3, 45 bases, with the frame set at the first base. V and J lose 1 base and 7 bases, and a span of 14 bases separates them. The CDR3 regions of human TCRbeta chains were analyzed by immunosequencing. Turning to the authors' computational methods: Repertoire TCRs were matched against a reference library of SARS-CoV-2-specific TCRs generated with the MIRA antigen-specificity platform. Breadth meant the fraction of unique TCRs that were SARS-CoV-2-associated, whereas depth meant the fraction of total T cells that were SARS-CoV-2-associated. Using the MIRA data, each spike-specific TCR was assigned both to the spike region to which the TCR was reactive and to a CD4 or CD8 class. Log10-transformed breadth and depth values were compared by one-way ANOVA with Sidak's multiple comparisons tests. This is the immuneACCESS table as TCRdb keeps it, with only in-frame sequences that have V and J called. A part of the clones is gone; compared with another copy, unresolved V genes explain less than half, and the rest is unexplained. For V, J and clone size, that table is used; D and trimming come from the DNA. The sample table contains more than 60,000 clones; only one count was recorded for 75% to 90% of them. The ten largest clones add up to roughly a quarter of the sample.

Interpreted using the paper, the time point label stands for: baseline before first vaccination. Samples from vaccinated people were obtained from the UK trials COV001 and COV002, which included a single-blind randomized controlled phase 2/3 trial of AZD1222 (ChAdOx1 nCoV-19) in healthy adults. For TCRbeta chain sequencing, PBMC samples were collected from trial participants at day 0 and at day 28 after the second dose. Concerning this clone itself: There is no known antigen for this receptor. Per-base quality was not reported, and no clone a single base away is much larger than it.

The sequencing here drew on peripheral blood, taken on day 0 of AZD1222 vaccination. The receptor was isolated from an adult in good health. The chain is encoded by TRBV11-1 joined to TRBJ2-1; TRBD2 is perhaps the D gene, given 6 matching bases. CDR3 loop: CASSLGGGRGNEQFF. At the DNA level, the sequence is TGTGCCAGCAGCTTAGGGGGAGGCCGTGGGAATGAGCAGTTCTTC. Beyond the CDR3, the reference TRBV11-1 and TRBJ2-1 genes provide the residues; the full variable domain reads: EAEVAQSPRYKITEKSQAVAFWCDPISGHATLYWYRQILGQGPELLVQFQDESVVDDSQLPKDRFSAERLKGVDSTLKIQPAELGDSAMYLCASSLGGGRGNEQFFGPGTRLTVL.